This T cell receptor beta chain was sequenced during a study of T cell responses to AZD1222 COVID-19 vaccine. Study-level points and caveats: Nearly half of spike-specific TCRs reportedly target unmutated variant regions. Rises in breadth and depth of Spike-specific TCRs came after two AZD1222 doses. The study found vaccine-associated CD4 TCRs spanning spike, dominant at 160-218 and 743-854. Females outnumbered males among donors, who were mostly white British; clonal diversity was possibly underestimated.

This clone was counted once. The antigen is unknown. The data were produced by immunoSEQ multiplex PCR, yet TCRdb's version contains in-frame clones alone and is incomplete. The sample lists 150,000 to 200,000 clones, around 88% occurring once. CDR1 SGHTA and CDR2 FQGNSA come from the germline V gene. With V trimmed by 5 bases and J by 2 bases, 5 bases remained unmatched. This CDR3 region has 15 residues. Sequencing was performed on peripheral blood, taken 28 days after the second AZD1222 dose. The clonotype comes from an adult who received the AZD1222 COVID-19 vaccine. The V gene is TRBV7-2, the J gene TRBJ2-3; 9 nucleotides agree with TRBD1. The CDR3 here is CASSPGTGYTDTQYF. Here the CDR3 DNA reads TGTGCCAGCAGCCCGGGGACAGGGTACACAGATACGCAGTATTTT.